This T cell receptor beta chain was captured by sequencing in a study of control samples from healthy donors and cancer patients. The assay was immunoSEQ multiplex PCR, and TCRdb's table has in-frame clones only and misses some. The sample has roughly 98,000 clones; 90% to 95% are singletons. The CDR3 loop spans 18 amino acids. V lost 0 bases, J lost 3 bases, and 19 bases lay in between. From germline, CDR1 is WNHNN and CDR2 SYGVQD (reference sequence). The rearrangement uses TRBV10-1 and TRBJ2-3; perhaps TRBD2 as D (7 bases). The clonotype originates from a man between 18 and 35 years old in good health. Material: blood. The CDR3 DNA is TGCGCCAGCAGTGAGTCACACCTCGGGGGGCCGGTTACAGATACGCAGTATTTT. The encoded protein is CASSESHLGGPVTDTQYF.